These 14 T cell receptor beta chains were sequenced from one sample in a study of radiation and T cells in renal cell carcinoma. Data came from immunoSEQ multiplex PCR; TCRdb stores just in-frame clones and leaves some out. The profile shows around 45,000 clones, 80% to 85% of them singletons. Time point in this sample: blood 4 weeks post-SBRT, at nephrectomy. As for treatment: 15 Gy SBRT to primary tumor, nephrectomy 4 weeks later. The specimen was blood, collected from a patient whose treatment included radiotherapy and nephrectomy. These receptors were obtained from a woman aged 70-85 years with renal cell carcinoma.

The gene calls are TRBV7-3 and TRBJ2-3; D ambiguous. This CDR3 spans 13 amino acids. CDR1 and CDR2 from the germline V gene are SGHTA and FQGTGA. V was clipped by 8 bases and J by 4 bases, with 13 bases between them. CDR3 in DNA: TGTGCCAGCGCAATAGTTGGGGCAGATACGCAGTATTTT. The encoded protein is CASAIVGADTQYF.

CDR3 region: CASSMGSAGTGPYTF. In nucleotides, the CDR3 is TGTGCCAGTAGTATGGGTTCTGCCGGGACAGGTCCCTACACCTTC. The chain couples TRBV19 to TRBJ1-2; TRBD1 aligns across 8 bases. With V trimmed by 3 bases and J by 10 bases, 13 bases remained unmatched. Germline values: CDR1 LNHDA, CDR2 SQIVND (reference sequence). This CDR3 region has 15 residues.

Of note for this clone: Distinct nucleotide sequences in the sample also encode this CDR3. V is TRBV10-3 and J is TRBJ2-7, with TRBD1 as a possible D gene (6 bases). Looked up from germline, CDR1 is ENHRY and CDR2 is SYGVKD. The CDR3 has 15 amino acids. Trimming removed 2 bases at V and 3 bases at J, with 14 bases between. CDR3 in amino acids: CAISERTASSYEQYF. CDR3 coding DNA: TGTGCCATCAGTGAGCGGACAGCGAGCAGCTACGAGCAGTACTTC.

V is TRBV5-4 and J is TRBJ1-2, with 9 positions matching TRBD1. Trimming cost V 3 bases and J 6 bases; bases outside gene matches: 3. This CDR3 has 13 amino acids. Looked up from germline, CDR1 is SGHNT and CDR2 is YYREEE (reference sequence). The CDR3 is CASSWGQGHGYTF. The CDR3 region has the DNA TGTGCCAGCAGCTGGGGACAGGGCCATGGCTACACCTTC.

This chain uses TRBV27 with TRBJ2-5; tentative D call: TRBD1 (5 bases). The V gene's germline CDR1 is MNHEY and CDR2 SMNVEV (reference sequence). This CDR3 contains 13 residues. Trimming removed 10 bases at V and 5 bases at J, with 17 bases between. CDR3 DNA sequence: TGTGCCACCCTCTCCGACCAGGGTGAGACCCAGTACTTC. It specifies CATLSDQGETQYF.

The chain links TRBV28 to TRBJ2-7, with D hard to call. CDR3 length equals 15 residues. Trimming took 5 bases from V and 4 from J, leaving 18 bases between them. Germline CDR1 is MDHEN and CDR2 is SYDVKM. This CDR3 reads CASSPGLQGIYEQYF. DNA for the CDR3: TGTGCCAGCAGTCCCGGCCTCCAAGGGATTTACGAGCAGTACTTC.

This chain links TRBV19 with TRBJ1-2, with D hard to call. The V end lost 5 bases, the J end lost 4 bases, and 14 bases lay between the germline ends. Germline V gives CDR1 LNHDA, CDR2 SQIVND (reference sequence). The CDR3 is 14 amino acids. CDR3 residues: CASSPADRLYGYTF. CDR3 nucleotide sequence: TGTGCCAGTAGTCCAGCGGACCGTCTCTATGGCTACACCTTC.

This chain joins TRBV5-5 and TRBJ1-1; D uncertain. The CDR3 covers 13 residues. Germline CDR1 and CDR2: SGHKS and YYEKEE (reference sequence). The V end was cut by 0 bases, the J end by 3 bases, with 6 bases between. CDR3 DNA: TGTGCCAGCAGCTTGGTATTGGACACTGAAGCTTTCTTT. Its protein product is CASSLVLDTEAFF.

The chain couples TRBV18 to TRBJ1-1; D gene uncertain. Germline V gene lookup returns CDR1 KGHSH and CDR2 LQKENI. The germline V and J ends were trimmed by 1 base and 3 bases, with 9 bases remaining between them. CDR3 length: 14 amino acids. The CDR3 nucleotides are TGTGCCAGCTCACCACTCATGGGTGACACTGAAGCTTTCTTT. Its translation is CASSPLMGDTEAFF.

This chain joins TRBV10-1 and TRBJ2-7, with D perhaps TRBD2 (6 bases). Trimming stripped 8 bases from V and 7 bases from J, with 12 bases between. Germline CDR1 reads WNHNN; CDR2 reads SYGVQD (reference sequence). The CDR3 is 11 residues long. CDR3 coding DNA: TGCGCCAGCTCCCCGGGGGAAGAGCAGTACTTC. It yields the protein CASSPGEEQYF.

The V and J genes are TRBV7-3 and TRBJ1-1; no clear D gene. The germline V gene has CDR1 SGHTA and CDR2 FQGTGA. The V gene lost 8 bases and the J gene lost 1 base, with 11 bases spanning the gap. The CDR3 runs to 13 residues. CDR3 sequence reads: CASGIEGNTEAFF. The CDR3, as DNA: TGTGCCAGCGGCATAGAGGGGAACACTGAAGCTTTCTTT.

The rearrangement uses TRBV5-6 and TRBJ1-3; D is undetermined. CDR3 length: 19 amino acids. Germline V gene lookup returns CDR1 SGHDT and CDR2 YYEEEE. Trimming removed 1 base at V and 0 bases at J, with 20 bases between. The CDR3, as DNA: TGTGCCAGCAGCTTGTCGGTTGACATAGGGCGGAACTCTGGAAACACCATATATTTT. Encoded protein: CASSLSVDIGRNSGNTIYF. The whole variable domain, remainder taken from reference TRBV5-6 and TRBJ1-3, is DAGVTQSPTHLIKTRGQQVTLRCSPKSGHDTVSWYQQALGQGPQFIFQYYEEEERQRGNFPDRFSGHQFPNYSSELNVNALLLGDSALYLCASSLSVDIGRNSGNTIYFGEGSWLTVV.

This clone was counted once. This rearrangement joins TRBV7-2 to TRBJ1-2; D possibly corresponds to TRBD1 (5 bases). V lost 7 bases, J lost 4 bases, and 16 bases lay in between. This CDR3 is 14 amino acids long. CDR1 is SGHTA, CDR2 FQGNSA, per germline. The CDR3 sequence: CASTGGGWGYGYTF. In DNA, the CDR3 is TGTGCCAGCACCGGGGGAGGGTGGGGCTATGGCTACACCTTC.

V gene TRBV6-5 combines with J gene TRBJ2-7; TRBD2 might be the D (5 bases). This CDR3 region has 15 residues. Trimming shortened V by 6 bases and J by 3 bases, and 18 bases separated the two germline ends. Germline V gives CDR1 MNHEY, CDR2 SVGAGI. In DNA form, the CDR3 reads TGTGCCAGCAGACGCGGGTACGTAGCTGACTACGAGCAGTACTTC. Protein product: CASRRGYVADYEQYF.